Given below is one TCR beta chain in context. The data were taken from a study of blood T cell repertoires in COVID-19. The table came from immunoSEQ multiplex PCR; TCRdb's copy has only in-frame clones and leaves some out. The sample records 75,000 to 95,000 clones, approximately 90% being singletons. The V gene lost 5 bases and the J gene lost 7 bases, with 12 bases spanning the gap. The CDR3 is 12 amino acids. Germline CDR1 SQVTM, CDR2 ANQGSEA. Material for sequencing was peripheral blood. The receptor comes from a woman between 55 and 75 years old with COVID-19, enrolled during active disease. V and J are TRBV29-1 and TRBJ2-1, with D perhaps TRBD1 (6 bases). For the CDR3, the DNA is TGCAGCGTTCATTGGGGGCTTAATGAGCAGTTCTTC. Amino acids: CSVHWGLNEQFF.